This T cell receptor (beta chain) was profiled in a study of cytomegalovirus exposure and HLA in healthy donors. Study-wide results and limits: TCR beta V- and J-gene trimming was later associated with a missense DCLRE1C variant. In an earlier analysis, about 87% or about 30%: the productive usage of most TCR beta V segments.

This PCR relied on a set of 60 Vbeta primers and 13 Jbeta primers. TCRdb keeps only in-frame clones here, not all; method: immunoSEQ multiplex PCR. The repertoire includes 150,000 to 200,000 clones, 60% to 80% of them detected once, and around 14% sits in the top ten. V shed 0 bases and J shed 0 bases, with 6 bases lying between them. This CDR3 is 14 amino acids long. CDR1 and CDR2 (germline): GTSNPN, SVGIG (reference sequence). In the case of this clone: What it binds is not known.

The sequenced sample consisted of PBMCs. The TCR was taken from a woman aged 50 to 65 in good health and CMV-seropositive. The chain recombines TRBV30 with TRBJ1-3; D unclear. CDR3 sequence (DNA): TGTGCCTGGAGTGTCCCCAGCTCTGGAAACACCATATATTTT. It encodes CAWSVPSSGNTIYF.